A single sample gave rise to the 2 T cell receptor beta chains below, sequenced in a study of blood T cell repertoires in COVID-19. Data came from immunoSEQ multiplex PCR; TCRdb stores just in-frame clones and leaves some out. The table includes approximately 390,000 clones, 87% detected once. The sample consisted of peripheral blood. All receptors come from a woman in her fifties or sixties with COVID-19, enrolled during active disease.

This chain connects TRBV19 to TRBJ2-1, with TRBD1 matching 10 bases. V lost 5 bases, J lost 6 bases, and 10 bases stayed unmatched. Germline V gives CDR1 LNHDA, CDR2 SQIVND (reference sequence). This CDR3 has 16 residues. The CDR3, as DNA: TGTGCCAGTAGTTTCTTAGGACAGGGGGGCGGCAATGAGCAGTTCTTC. Amino acids: CASSFLGQGGGNEQFF.

This clone appeared once. The chain couples TRBV9 to TRBJ2-6; 10 nucleotides match TRBD2. CDR1 and CDR2 (germline): SGDLS, YYNGEE. This CDR3 is 17 amino acids long. The ends lost 0 bases at V and 2 bases at J; junction bases unmatched: 2. The CDR3 sequence is CASSVVSGGAGANVLTF. CDR3 in DNA: TGTGCCAGCAGCGTAGTCAGCGGGGGGGCTGGGGCCAACGTCCTGACTTTC. The whole variable domain, remainder taken from reference TRBV9 and TRBJ2-6, is DSGVTQTPKHLITATGQRVTLRCSPRSGDLSVYWYQQSLDQGLQFLIQYYNGEERAKGNILERFSAQQFPDLHSELNLSSLELGDSALYFCASSVVSGGAGANVLTFGAGSRLTVL.